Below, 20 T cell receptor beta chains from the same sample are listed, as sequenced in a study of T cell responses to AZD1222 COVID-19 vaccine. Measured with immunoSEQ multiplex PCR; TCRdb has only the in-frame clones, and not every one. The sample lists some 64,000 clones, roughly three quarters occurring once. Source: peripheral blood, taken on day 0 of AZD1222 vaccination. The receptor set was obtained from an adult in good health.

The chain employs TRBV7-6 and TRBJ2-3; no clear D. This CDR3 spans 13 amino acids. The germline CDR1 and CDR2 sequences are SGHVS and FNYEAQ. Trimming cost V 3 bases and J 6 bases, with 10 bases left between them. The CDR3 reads CASSLSLVDTQYF. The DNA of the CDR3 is TGTGCCAGCAGCTTGAGCCTTGTGGATACGCAGTATTTT.

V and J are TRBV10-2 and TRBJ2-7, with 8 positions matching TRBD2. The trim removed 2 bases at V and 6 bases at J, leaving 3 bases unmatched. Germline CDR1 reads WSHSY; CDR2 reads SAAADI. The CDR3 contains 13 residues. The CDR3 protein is CASSEAGGGEQYF. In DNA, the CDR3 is TGCGCCAGCAGTGAGGCGGGGGGCGGCGAGCAGTACTTC.

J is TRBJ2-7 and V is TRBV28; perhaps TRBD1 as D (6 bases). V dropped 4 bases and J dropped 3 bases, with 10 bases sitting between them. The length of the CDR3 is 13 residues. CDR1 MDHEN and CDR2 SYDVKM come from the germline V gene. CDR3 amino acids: CASSSGADYEQYF. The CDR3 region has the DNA TGTGCCAGCAGTTCAGGGGCCGACTACGAGCAGTACTTC.

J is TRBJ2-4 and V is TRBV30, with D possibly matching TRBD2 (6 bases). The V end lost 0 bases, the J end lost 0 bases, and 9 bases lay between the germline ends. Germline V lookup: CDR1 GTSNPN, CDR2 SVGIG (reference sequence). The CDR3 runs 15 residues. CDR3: CAWSVSGEAKNIQYF. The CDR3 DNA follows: TGTGCCTGGAGTGTGTCGGGGGAAGCCAAAAACATTCAGTACTTC.

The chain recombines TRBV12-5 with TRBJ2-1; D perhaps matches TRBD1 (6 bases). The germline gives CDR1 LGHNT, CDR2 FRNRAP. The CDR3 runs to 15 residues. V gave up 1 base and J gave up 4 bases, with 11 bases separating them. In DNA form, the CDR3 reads TGTGCTAGTGGTTTGGAGGACAGACCGTACAATGAGCAGTTCTTC. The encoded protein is CASGLEDRPYNEQFF. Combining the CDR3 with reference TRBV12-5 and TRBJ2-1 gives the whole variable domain DARVTQTPRHKVTEMGQEVTMRCQPILGHNTVFWYRQTMMQGLELLAYFRNRAPLDDSGMPKDRFSAEMPDATLATLKIQPSEPRDSAVYFCASGLEDRPYNEQFFGPGTRLTVL.

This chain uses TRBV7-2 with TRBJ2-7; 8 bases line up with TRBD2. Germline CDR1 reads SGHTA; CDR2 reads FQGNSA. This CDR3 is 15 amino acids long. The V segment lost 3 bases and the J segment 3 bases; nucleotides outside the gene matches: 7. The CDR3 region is CASSLGGTSYYEQYF. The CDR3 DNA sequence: TGTGCCAGCAGCTTGGGTGGGACTAGTTACTACGAGCAGTACTTC. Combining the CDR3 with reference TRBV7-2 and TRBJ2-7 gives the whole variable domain GAGVSQSPSNKVTEKGKDVELRCDPISGHTALYWYRQSLGQGLEFLIYFQGNSAPDKSGLPSDRFSAERTGGSVSTLTIQRTQQEDSAVYLCASSLGGTSYYEQYFGPGTRLTVT.

As DNA, the CDR3 is TGTGCCAGCAGTTTGGGAGCTTCCGAGCAGTACTTC. Translated: CASSLGASEQYF. The V gene is TRBV28, the J gene TRBJ2-7, with D possibly being TRBD2 (5 bases). Germline values: CDR1 MDHEN, CDR2 SYDVKM. Trimming cost V 3 bases and J 6 bases, with 9 bases left between them. The CDR3 is made up of 12 amino acids.

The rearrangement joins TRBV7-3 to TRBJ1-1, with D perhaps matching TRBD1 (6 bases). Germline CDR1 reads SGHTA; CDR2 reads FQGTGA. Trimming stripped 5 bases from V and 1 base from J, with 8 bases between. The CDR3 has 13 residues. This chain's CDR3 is CASSRGENTEAFF. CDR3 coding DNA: TGTGCCAGCAGCAGGGGGGAGAACACTGAAGCTTTCTTT.

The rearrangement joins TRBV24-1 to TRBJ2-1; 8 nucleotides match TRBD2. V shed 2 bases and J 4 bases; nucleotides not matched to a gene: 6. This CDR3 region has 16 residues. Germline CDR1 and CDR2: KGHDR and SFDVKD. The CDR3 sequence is CATSDSGRGVYNEQFF. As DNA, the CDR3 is TGTGCCACCAGTGATTCAGGGCGGGGGGTTTACAATGAGCAGTTCTTC.

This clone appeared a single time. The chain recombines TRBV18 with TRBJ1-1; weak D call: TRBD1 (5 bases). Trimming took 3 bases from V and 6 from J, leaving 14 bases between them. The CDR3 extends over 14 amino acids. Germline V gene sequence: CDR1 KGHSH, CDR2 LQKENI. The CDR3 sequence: CASSPGTSRPEAFF. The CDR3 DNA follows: TGTGCCAGCTCACCCGGGACGTCCAGGCCTGAAGCTTTCTTT.

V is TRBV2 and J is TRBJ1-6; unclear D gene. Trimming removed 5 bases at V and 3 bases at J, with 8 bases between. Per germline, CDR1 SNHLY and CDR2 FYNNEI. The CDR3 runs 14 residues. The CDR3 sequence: CASSLQYYNSPLHF. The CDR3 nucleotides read TGTGCCAGCAGTTTACAGTACTATAATTCACCCCTCCACTTT.

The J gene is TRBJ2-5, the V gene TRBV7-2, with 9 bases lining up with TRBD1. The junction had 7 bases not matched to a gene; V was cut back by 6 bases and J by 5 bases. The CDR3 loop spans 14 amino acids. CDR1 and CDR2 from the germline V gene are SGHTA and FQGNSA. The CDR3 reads CASSSGQGMETQYF. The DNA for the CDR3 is TGTGCCAGCAGTAGCGGACAGGGGATGGAGACCCAGTACTTC.

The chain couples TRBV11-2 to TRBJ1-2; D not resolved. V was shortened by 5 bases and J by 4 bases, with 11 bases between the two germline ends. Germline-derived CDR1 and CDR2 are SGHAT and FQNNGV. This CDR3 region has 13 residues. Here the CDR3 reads CASSRGGLYGYTF. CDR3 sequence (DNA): TGTGCCAGCAGCCGAGGAGGCCTCTATGGCTACACCTTC.

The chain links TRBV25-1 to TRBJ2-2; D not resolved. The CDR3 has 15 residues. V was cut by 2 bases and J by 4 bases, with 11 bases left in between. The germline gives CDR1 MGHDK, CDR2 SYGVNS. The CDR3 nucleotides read TGTGCCAGCAGTGAAGGCCGGGTCAGCACCGGGGAGCTGTTTTTT. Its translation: CASSEGRVSTGELFF.

The CDR3 sequence: CASSLDGYTF. The DNA for the CDR3 is TGTGCCAGCAGTTTAGACGGCTACACCTTC. The chain carries TRBV12-3 or TRBV12-4 and TRBJ1-2; no reliable D call. This CDR3 is 10 amino acids long. V was trimmed by 1 base and J by 8 bases, leaving 2 bases between them.

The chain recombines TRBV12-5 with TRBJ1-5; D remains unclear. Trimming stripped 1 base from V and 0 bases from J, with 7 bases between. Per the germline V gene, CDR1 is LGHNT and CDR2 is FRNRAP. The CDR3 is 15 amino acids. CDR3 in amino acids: CASGLDGYSNQPQHF. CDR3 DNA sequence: TGTGCTAGTGGTTTGGACGGGTATAGCAATCAGCCCCAGCATTTT.

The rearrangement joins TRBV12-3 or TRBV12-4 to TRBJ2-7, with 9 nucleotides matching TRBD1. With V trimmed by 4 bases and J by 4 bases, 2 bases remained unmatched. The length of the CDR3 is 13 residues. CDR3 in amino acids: CASSSDRGYEQYF. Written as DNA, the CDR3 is TGTGCCAGCAGTTCCGACAGGGGGTACGAGCAGTACTTC.

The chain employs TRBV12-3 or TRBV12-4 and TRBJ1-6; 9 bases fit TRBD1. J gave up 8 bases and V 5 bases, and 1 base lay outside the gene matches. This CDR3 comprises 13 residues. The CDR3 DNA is TGTGCCAGCAGTAGGGACAGGGATTCACCCCTCCACTTT. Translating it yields CASSRDRDSPLHF.

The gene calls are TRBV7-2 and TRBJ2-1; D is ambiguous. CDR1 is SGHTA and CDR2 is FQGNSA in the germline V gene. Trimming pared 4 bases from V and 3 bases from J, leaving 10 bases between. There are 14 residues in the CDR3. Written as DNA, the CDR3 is TGTGCCAGCAGCTGGCGAGGTGTCTACAATGAGCAGTTCTTC. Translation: CASSWRGVYNEQFF. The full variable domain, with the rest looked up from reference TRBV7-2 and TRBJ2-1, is GAGVSQSPSNKVTEKGKDVELRCDPISGHTALYWYRQSLGQGLEFLIYFQGNSAPDKSGLPSDRFSAERTGGSVSTLTIQRTQQEDSAVYLCASSWRGVYNEQFFGPGTRLTVL.

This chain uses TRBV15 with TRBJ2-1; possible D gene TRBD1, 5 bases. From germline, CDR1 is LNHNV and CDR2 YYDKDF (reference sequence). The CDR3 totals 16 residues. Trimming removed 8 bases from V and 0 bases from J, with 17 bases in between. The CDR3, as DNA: TGTGCCACCCGGTCTGGGGCGATGAGCTCCTACAATGAGCAGTTCTTC. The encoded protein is CATRSGAMSSYNEQFF.